This entry concerns a single T cell receptor beta chain. Antigen specificity is unknown. Findings and caveats of the study: In terms of TCR gene usage, tumor memory CD4+ T cells clustered together with blood and lymph node memory CD4+ cells, as well as with lymph node naive CD4+ cells.

This CDR3 contains 16 residues. Using its own MiXCR run on the 5' RACE reads, TCRdb lists one record per CDR3 protein. The table includes about 8,600 distinct CDR3 sequences, around 16% detected once. The TCR was taken from a female donor with breast cancer. The specimen sequenced was memory CD4+ T cells sorted from blood. As to subset: memory CD4+ T cells, CD4+CD45RO+CD25-. The chain recombines TRBV21-1 with TRBJ2-2; TRBD1 is the table's D call, not checked against the DNA. TRBV21-1 constitutes a pseudogene. CDR3 sequence reads: CASSKAWDRRAGELFF. The CDR3 bases are TGTGCCAGCAGCAAAGCCTGGGACAGAAGAGCCGGGGAGCTGTTTTTT.